This TCR beta chain was profiled in a study of T-cell memory formation after mild COVID-19. Study details: The study found TCR clusters largely donor specific. Points from the study as a whole: Prior to infection, memory already included some responding clones, suggesting cross-reactive memory joined.

Unmatched junction bases numbered 14, after V lost 6 bases and J lost 5 bases. The CDR3 is 17 amino acids. Germline V gene sequence: CDR1 SGHTA, CDR2 FQGNSA. Via MiXCR, TCRdb re-called the 5' RACE reads, giving one row per CDR3 protein. The sample carries approximately 250,000 distinct CDR3 sequences, 16% recorded once. A remark on this clonotype: Its cognate antigen is unknown.

The receptor's source is a man younger than 35 who had mild COVID-19 (a few samples of this study predate the infection). Cell type and time point are not known. The sample comprised PBMCs or a T cell subset sorted from them (not recorded which). The chain carries TRBV7-2 and TRBJ1-5, with 9 nucleotides matching TRBD1. The CDR3 reads CASSRNRQGQGHQPQHF. As DNA, the CDR3 is TGTGCCAGCAGTCGAAATCGACAGGGACAGGGCCATCAGCCCCAGCATTTT.